The source of this T cell receptor beta chain is a study of blood T cell repertoires in COVID-19. Clones were sequenced by immunoSEQ multiplex PCR, and TCRdb holds only the in-frame ones, with some missing. The sample holds about 170,000 clones, over 80% seen once. Germline V gene sequence: CDR1 SGHNT, CDR2 YENEEA. This CDR3 is 13 amino acids long. The V gene lost 1 base and the J gene lost 4 bases, with 7 bases spanning the gap. This clone was observed a few times. Sequencing was carried out using peripheral blood. The chain recombines TRBV11-3 with TRBJ1-1; D remains unclear. This TCR derives from an elderly woman with active or convalescent COVID-19. In DNA, the CDR3 is TGTGCCAGCAGCTTAGGTGCAGGCACTGAAGCTTTCTTT. Protein product: CASSLGAGTEAFF.